Listed here is a single T cell receptor (beta chain). Its matching antigen is unknown. The CDR3 is made up of 15 amino acids. Trimming cost V 0 bases and J 5 bases; bases outside gene matches: 7. Germline CDR1 reads SGDLS; CDR2 reads YYNGEE. The entry originates in a study of OX40 agonist ivuxolimab in advanced cancers. On the study more broadly: Checkpoint inhibitors had been given previously to over 30% of patients. Three patients responded partially, comprising one with hepatocellular carcinoma and two with cutaneous melanoma. General study results and limits: Determination of antigen specificity was not performed for the expanded peripheral T cells.

Data came from immunoSEQ multiplex PCR; TCRdb stores just in-frame clones and leaves some out. The sample has some 18,000 clones; about 86% are singletons. Blood got drawn at baseline, again on cycle 4 day 1, and then on cycle 7 day 1. The starting material was CD4+ or CD8+ T cells sorted from blood, obtained in a trial of the OX40 agonist ivuxolimab. V is TRBV9 and J is TRBJ2-7, with 8 bases lining up with TRBD2. This TCR was recovered from an adult with an advanced solid tumor such as melanoma, head and neck, liver or kidney cancer. CDR3 bases: TGTGCCAGCAGCGTAGGGTCGAGCGGGAGCCACGAGCAGTACTTC. It encodes CASSVGSSGSHEQYF.